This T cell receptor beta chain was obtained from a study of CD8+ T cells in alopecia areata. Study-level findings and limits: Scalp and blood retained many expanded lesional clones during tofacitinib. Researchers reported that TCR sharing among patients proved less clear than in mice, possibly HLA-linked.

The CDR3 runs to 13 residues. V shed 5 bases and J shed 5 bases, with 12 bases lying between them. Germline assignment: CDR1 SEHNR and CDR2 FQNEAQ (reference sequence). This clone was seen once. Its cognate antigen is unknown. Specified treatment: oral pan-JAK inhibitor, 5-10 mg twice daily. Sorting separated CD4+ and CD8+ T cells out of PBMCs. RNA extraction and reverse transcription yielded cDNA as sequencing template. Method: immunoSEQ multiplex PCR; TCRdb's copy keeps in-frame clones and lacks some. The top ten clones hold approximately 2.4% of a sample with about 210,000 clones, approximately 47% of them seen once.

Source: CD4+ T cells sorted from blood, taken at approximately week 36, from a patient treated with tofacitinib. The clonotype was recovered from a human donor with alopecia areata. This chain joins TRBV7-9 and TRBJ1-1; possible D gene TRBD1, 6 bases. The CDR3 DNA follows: TGTGCCAGCAGCATAAAGGGGGGGACTGAAGCTTTCTTT. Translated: CASSIKGGTEAFF.